This entry lists 22 T cell receptor beta chains sequenced from one sample in a study of cytomegalovirus exposure and HLA in healthy donors. The PCR used 60 Vbeta and 13 Jbeta primers. Using immunoSEQ multiplex PCR, the repertoire was profiled, and TCRdb retains in-frame clones only, with some absent. The sample has under 150,000 clones; roughly 79% are singletons. Sequencing was carried out using PBMCs. All receptors derive from a man aged 30-40 years in good health and CMV-seropositive.

CDR3 in DNA: TGTGCCAGCAGCGGGCAGACAGGCGATATGAACACTGAAGCTTTCTTT. Translating it yields CASSGQTGDMNTEAFF. The V call is TRBV5-4, the J call TRBJ1-1, with D perhaps TRBD1 (6 bases). CDR3 length: 16 amino acids. With 4 bases removed from V and 0 bases from J, the gap between germline ends came to 16 bases. CDR1 and CDR2 from the germline V gene are SGHNT and YYREEE (reference sequence).

This chain joins TRBV14 and TRBJ1-1; D not certain. The CDR3 has 15 residues. The germline gives CDR1 SGHDN, CDR2 FVKESK. The germline V and J ends were trimmed by 1 base and 1 base, with 10 bases remaining between them. CDR3 sequence reads: CASSQVGIANTEAFF. In DNA, the CDR3 is TGTGCCAGCAGCCAAGTCGGGATTGCGAACACTGAAGCTTTCTTT.

The gene calls are TRBV5-6 and TRBJ2-7, with 8 bases that match TRBD1. Per the germline V gene, CDR1 is SGHDT and CDR2 is YYEEEE. The V gene end was trimmed by 4 bases and the J gene end by 0 bases; junction bases not matched to a gene: 6. The CDR3 loop spans 15 amino acids. Written as DNA, the CDR3 is TGTGCCAGCAGCAGACCCGGACAGGGCTCCTACGAGCAGTACTTC. Translated, it gives CASSRPGQGSYEQYF.

The J gene is TRBJ2-3, the V gene TRBV19; no reliable D call. The V end was cut by 2 bases, the J end by 2 bases, with 8 bases between. Germline lookup yields CDR1 LNHDA and CDR2 SQIVND (reference sequence). This CDR3 is 14 amino acids long. In DNA, the CDR3 is TGTGCCAGTAGTATACAGGATGCCACAGATACGCAGTATTTT. This encodes CASSIQDATDTQYF.

The chain couples TRBV5-8 to TRBJ1-4; 7 nucleotides line up with TRBD1. Germline CDR1 is SGHTS and CDR2 is YDEGEE. The CDR3 has 18 residues. V shed 3 bases and J 0 bases; nucleotides not matched to a gene: 11. CDR3: CASSSPDRLAATNEKLFF. For the CDR3, the DNA is TGTGCCAGCAGCTCGCCGGACAGGTTAGCGGCAACTAATGAAAAACTGTTTTTT. Combining the CDR3 with reference TRBV5-8 and TRBJ1-4 gives the whole variable domain EAGVTQSPTHLIKTRGQQATLRCSPISGHTSVYWYQQALGLGLQFLLWYDEGEERNRGNFPPRFSGRQFPNYSSELNVNALELEDSALYLCASSSPDRLAATNEKLFFGSGTQLSVL.

The genes are TRBV10-3 and TRBJ2-2; TRBD1 matches at 8 bases. The V gene end was trimmed by 11 bases and the J gene end by 6 bases; junction bases not matched to a gene: 8. There are 13 residues in the CDR3. CDR1 and CDR2 (germline): ENHRY, SYGVKD. Written as DNA, the CDR3 is TGTGCCGTAACCGACAGGGGAGCCGGGGAGCTGTTTTTT. As protein: CAVTDRGAGELFF.

The chain links TRBV11-2 to TRBJ2-5, with 13 bases matching TRBD2. Trimming took 7 bases from V and 2 from J; bases not matched to a gene: 4. Germline loops: CDR1 SGHAT, CDR2 FQNNGV. This CDR3 is 15 amino acids long. CDR3 protein: CASTTSGGAQETQYF. The CDR3 DNA follows: TGTGCCAGCACCACTAGCGGGGGGGCTCAAGAGACCCAGTACTTC.

About this clone: Germline and junction disagree at one end, which may indicate a read error. This CDR3 is also generated by other DNA sequences in the sample. The chain carries TRBV11-2 and TRBJ2-5; TRBD2 matches at 15 bases. Per germline, CDR1 SGHAT and CDR2 FQNNGV. This CDR3 has 17 amino acids. The CDR3 nucleotides are TGTGCCAGCAGCCGGACTAGCGGGAGGGCCACACAAGAGACCCAATACTTC. Translation: CASSRTSGRATQETQYF.

This chain joins TRBV6-5 and TRBJ1-1; the D gene is possibly TRBD1 (5 bases). CDR3 size: 12 residues. CDR1 is MNHEY and CDR2 is SVGAGI in the germline V gene. V was cut by 4 bases and J by 10 bases, with 13 bases left in between. CDR3 protein: CASSSQGDGAFF. For the CDR3, the DNA is TGTGCCAGCAGTTCCCAGGGCGATGGAGCTTTCTTT.

V usage is TRBV27 and J usage is TRBJ2-3; TRBD2 matches 8 bases. The junction had 6 bases not matched to a gene; V was cut back by 7 bases and J by 3 bases. The CDR3 is 14 amino acids. Germline loops: CDR1 MNHEY, CDR2 SMNVEV (reference sequence). This chain's CDR3 is CASTKAGETDTQYF. CDR3 sequence (DNA): TGTGCCAGCACCAAAGCGGGAGAAACAGATACGCAGTATTTT.

The rearrangement links TRBV7-2 to TRBJ1-4; perhaps TRBD1 as D (6 bases). Trimming took 5 bases from V and 4 from J, leaving 14 bases between them. The CDR3 contains 15 residues. The V gene's germline CDR1 is SGHTA and CDR2 FQGNSA. This CDR3 reads CASSINRALNEKLFF. CDR3 coding DNA: TGTGCCAGCAGCATTAACAGGGCCCTTAATGAAAAACTGTTTTTT.

The rearrangement joins TRBV18 to TRBJ2-3, with 8 bases lining up with TRBD2. The CDR3 totals 16 residues. Germline V gene lookup returns CDR1 KGHSH and CDR2 LQKENI. V lost 4 bases to trimming and J lost 4 bases; unmatched junction nucleotides: 10. The CDR3 region has the DNA TGTGCCAGCTCACAACAGGGACTAGGAGGATCAGATACGCAGTATTTT. Its protein is CASSQQGLGGSDTQYF.

This sequence joins TRBV6-1 and TRBJ2-2; 9 bases match TRBD1. In germline, CDR1 is MNHNS, CDR2 SASEGT. Trimming removed 5 bases from V and 5 bases from J; junction bases left unmatched: 3. The CDR3 is 14 amino acids. The CDR3 sequence: CASSSGTGTGELFF. The CDR3 DNA is TGTGCCAGCAGTTCGGGGACAGGGACCGGGGAGCTGTTTTTT.

The chain employs TRBV5-1 and TRBJ2-5; D is ambiguous. Gene TRBJ2-7 matches the end of the DNA better, so the J call may be wrong. CDR1 and CDR2 from the germline V gene are SGHRS and YFSETQ. The CDR3 runs to 15 residues. The DNA for the CDR3 is TGCGCCAGCAGCACCACCTTCGGTAGCTCCTACGAGCAGTACTTC. Translated, it gives CASSTTFGSSYEQYF.

The J gene is TRBJ1-1, the V gene TRBV5-1, with D maybe TRBD1 (6 bases). The germline V gene has CDR1 SGHRS and CDR2 YFSETQ. V was shortened by 4 bases and J by 5 bases, with 21 bases between the two germline ends. The CDR3 has 16 residues. This chain's CDR3 is CASSGNKQGSRTEAFF. CDR3 bases: TGCGCCAGCAGCGGAAATAAACAGGGATCGAGGACTGAAGCTTTCTTT.

The chain uses TRBV18 and TRBJ2-7; D gene uncertain. Trimming pared 3 bases from V and 2 bases from J, leaving 14 bases between. Germline assignment: CDR1 KGHSH and CDR2 LQKENI. This CDR3 has 15 amino acids. The CDR3 here is CASSPRPLSPYEQYF. The CDR3 region has the DNA TGTGCCAGCTCACCGAGGCCGTTGAGCCCCTACGAGCAGTACTTC.

The genes are TRBV10-2 and TRBJ2-3; 11 positions match TRBD2. The germline V gene encodes CDR1 WSHSY and CDR2 SAAADI. The J segment lost 6 bases and the V segment lost 6 bases, leaving 11 bases of the junction unmatched. The CDR3 is 16 amino acids. The DNA of the CDR3 is TGCGCCAGCAGGTCCCCACTAGCGGGGGATGCGGATACGCAGTATTTT. Residues: CASRSPLAGDADTQYF.

This chain links TRBV27 with TRBJ1-2; unclear D gene. The CDR3 extends over 14 amino acids. V was clipped by 0 bases and J by 3 bases, with 8 bases between them. The germline V gene encodes CDR1 MNHEY and CDR2 SMNVEV (reference sequence). The chain's CDR3 is CASSLSKGDYGYTF. The DNA for the CDR3 is TGTGCCAGCAGTTTATCGAAGGGAGACTATGGCTACACCTTC.

This chain uses TRBV10-1 with TRBJ2-2; 9 positions match TRBD2. Germline values: CDR1 WNHNN, CDR2 SYGVQD (reference sequence). V shed 5 bases, J shed 7 bases, and the junction held 11 bases outside the gene matches. CDR3 length equals 16 residues. The CDR3: CASSLRRGGTSGELFF. Written as DNA, the CDR3 is TGCGCCAGCAGTCTCCGGCGGGGGGGGACAAGCGGGGAGCTGTTTTTT.

With regard to this clone: Given a much more abundant clone one base away, this may be a read error. The V call is TRBV7-8, the J call TRBJ2-3; TRBD2 agrees at 11 bases. The CDR3 consists of 15 residues. Unmatched junction bases numbered 2, after V lost 5 bases and J lost 1 base. Germline values: CDR1 SGHVS, CDR2 FQNEAQ. The CDR3 nucleotides read TGTGCCAGCAGCCAGACTAGCGGGGGCACAGATACGCAGTATTTT. It encodes CASSQTSGGTDTQYF.

The count of this clone is one. This chain connects TRBV2 to TRBJ2-7; 9 bases are shared with TRBD2. The CDR3 totals 13 residues. V gave up 7 bases and J gave up 5 bases; unmatched junction bases: 6. Germline CDR1 SNHLY, CDR2 FYNNEI. The CDR3 DNA is TGTGCCAGCAAGGGGACTAGCTTCAACGAGCAGTACTTC. Translation gives CASKGTSFNEQYF.

The chain recombines TRBV10-1 with TRBJ2-7; 10 bases match TRBD2. Germline trimming cut 6 bases from V and 2 bases from J; bases unmatched to any gene: 4. CDR1 is WNHNN, CDR2 SYGVQD, per germline (reference sequence). There are 14 residues in the CDR3. The CDR3 sequence: CASSQTSGPYEQYF. The CDR3 DNA reads as TGCGCCAGCAGCCAGACTAGCGGGCCCTACGAGCAGTACTTC.